The 10 T cell receptor beta chains given below trace back to one sample, sequenced in a study of shared clonotypes between healthy human individuals. The naive CD8 subset, CD45RO-negative cells positively selected for CCR7, excluded terminally differentiated effector memory CD45RA+ cells. TCRdb's copy holds only in-frame clones and misses some; the assay was immunoSEQ multiplex PCR. The top ten clones hold less than 0.13% of a sample with roughly 590,000 clones, 95% to 96% of them seen once. Sequencing was done on a sample of naive CD8+ T cells sorted from blood. The receptor set was obtained from a woman aged 30 to 39 in good health.

About this clone itself: Other DNA sequences from this sample encode an identical CDR3 as well. The chain joins TRBV27 to TRBJ2-7, with D unclear. The ends were cut back, 0 bases at V and 1 base at J, with 7 bases in the middle. CDR1 is MNHEY and CDR2 is SMNVEV in the germline V gene (reference sequence). The length of the CDR3 is 14 residues. In nucleotides, the CDR3 is TGTGCCAGCAGTTTATCTCCACGATCCTACGAGCAGTACTTC. Its translation: CASSLSPRSYEQYF.

The chain employs TRBV13 and TRBJ2-6; TRBD2 agrees at 15 bases. V shed 4 bases, J shed 1 base, and the junction held 5 bases outside the gene matches. This CDR3 comprises 19 residues. CDR1 is PRHDT, CDR2 FYEKMQ, per germline (reference sequence). Here the CDR3 reads CASSSGGLAGGSGANVLTF. DNA for the CDR3: TGTGCCAGCAGCTCAGGGGGACTAGCGGGAGGATCTGGGGCCAACGTCCTGACTTTC.

The chain employs TRBV7-9 and TRBJ1-2, with TRBD1 as a possible D gene (5 bases). Trimming stripped 6 bases from V and 8 bases from J, with 10 bases between. This CDR3 has 11 amino acids. Germline CDR1 SEHNR, CDR2 FQNEAQ (reference sequence). CDR3 in DNA: TGTGCCAGCAGTCCCGGGGACGGCTACACCTTC. It yields the protein CASSPGDGYTF.

The chain carries TRBV11-2 and TRBJ1-3; no clear D gene. Trimming pared 3 bases from V and 0 bases from J, leaving 9 bases between. The CDR3 runs to 15 residues. Germline V CDR1 and CDR2: SGHAT, FQNNGV. The CDR3, as DNA: TGTGCCAGCAGCTTCGGTGTAGCCTCTGGAAACACCATATATTTT. This encodes CASSFGVASGNTIYF.

As regards this clone: The same CDR3 is also encoded by other DNA sequences in this sample. The gene calls are TRBV27 and TRBJ2-5; 14 bases line up with TRBD2. The CDR3 loop spans 15 amino acids. J lost 4 bases, V lost 5 bases, and 3 bases had no gene match. From germline, CDR1 is MNHEY and CDR2 SMNVEV (reference sequence). This CDR3 is CASSPGTSGRETQYF. As DNA, the CDR3 is TGTGCCAGCAGTCCGGGGACTAGCGGGAGAGAGACCCAGTACTTC.

This sequence joins TRBV19 and TRBJ2-1, with 7 bases that match TRBD2. Germline trimming cut 0 bases from V and 2 bases from J; bases unmatched to any gene: 7. Germline loops: CDR1 LNHDA, CDR2 SQIVND (reference sequence). The CDR3 runs 17 residues. The CDR3 DNA is TGTGCCAGTAGTATAGACTCTAGCGGAACCGCCTACAATGAGCAGTTCTTC. The encoded protein is CASSIDSSGTAYNEQFF.

V usage is TRBV7-8 and J usage is TRBJ2-7, with D perhaps being TRBD1 or TRBD2 (6 bases each). Trimming took 5 bases from V and 2 from J, leaving 25 bases between them. Germline CDR1 is SGHVS and CDR2 is FQNEAQ. The CDR3 is 18 amino acids. The CDR3 nucleotides read TGTGCCAGCAGCCCAATAGGGGGTCCTGGGGCTAGCGCCTACGAGCAGTACTTC. Amino acid sequence: CASSPIGGPGASAYEQYF.

This clone has only one observation. The rearrangement joins TRBV19 to TRBJ1-5, with a possible D match to TRBD1 (6 bases). Germline V lookup: CDR1 LNHDA, CDR2 SQIVND (reference sequence). The germline V and J ends were trimmed by 6 bases and 6 bases, with 15 bases remaining between them. The CDR3 loop spans 14 amino acids. Here the CDR3 DNA reads TGTGCCAGTAGCCCAGGGGATCGGAGTCAGCCCCAGCATTTT. It specifies CASSPGDRSQPQHF. Complete variable domain (other parts from reference TRBV19 and TRBJ1-5): DGGITQSPKYLFRKEGQNVTLSCEQNLNHDAMYWYRQDPGQGLRLIYYSQIVNDFQKGDIAEGYSVSREKKESFPLTVTSAQKNPTAFYLCASSPGDRSQPQHFGDGTRLSIL.

The chain has TRBV28 and TRBJ1-1; D gene unclear. V lost 6 bases and J 4 bases, leaving 9 bases between the germline ends. The CDR3 extends over 12 amino acids. Germline V CDR1 and CDR2: MDHEN, SYDVKM. The CDR3 coding sequence is TGTGCCAGCAGCTGGTCTGCCACTGAAGCTTTCTTT. It specifies CASSWSATEAFF.

The chain carries TRBV18 and TRBJ2-1, with 8 bases aligning to TRBD2. This CDR3 has 18 residues. V shed 4 bases and J 0 bases; nucleotides not matched to a gene: 11. Germline V gene lookup returns CDR1 KGHSH and CDR2 LQKENI. CDR3 protein: CASSQGLAKGSSYNEQFF. The CDR3, as DNA: TGTGCCAGCTCACAAGGACTAGCTAAGGGAAGCTCCTACAATGAGCAGTTCTTC.